The clone carrying this T cell receptor (beta chain) was seen many times. Germline values: CDR1 SEHNR, CDR2 FQNEAQ (reference sequence). The V gene lost 5 bases and the J gene lost 5 bases, with 9 bases spanning the gap. This CDR3 has 12 residues. This sample stems from a study of Graves' ophthalmopathy and Graves' hyperthyroidism. Stable hyperthyroidism was defined by absence of ophthalmopathy within 18 months of follow-up. Aged 18 to 65, hyperthyroidism patients had new diagnoses of under 2 months' duration. The study amplified TCR beta CDR3 regions using RNA transcripts. Second-round multiplex PCR came after first-round RT-PCR with HTBI primers. TCRdb re-analysed the multiplex PCR reads in MiXCR, keeping a single row per CDR3 protein. The sample has about 380,000 distinct CDR3 sequences, just over 15% seen once.

Sequencing was carried out using peripheral blood. This sequence joins TRBV7-9 and TRBJ2-5, with D possibly matching TRBD2 (5 bases). The receptor comes from a woman aged 18-29 years with stable Graves' hyperthyroidism. The chain's CDR3 is CASSITGETQYF. The DNA of the CDR3 is TGTGCCAGCAGCATTACGGGGGAGACCCAGTACTTC. The full variable domain, completed using reference TRBV7-9 and TRBJ2-5, is DTGVSQNPRHKITKRGQNVTFRCDPISEHNRLYWYRQTLGQGPEFLTYFQNEAQLEKSRLLSDRFSAERPKGSFSTLEIQRTEQGDSAMYLCASSITGETQYFGPGTRLLVL.